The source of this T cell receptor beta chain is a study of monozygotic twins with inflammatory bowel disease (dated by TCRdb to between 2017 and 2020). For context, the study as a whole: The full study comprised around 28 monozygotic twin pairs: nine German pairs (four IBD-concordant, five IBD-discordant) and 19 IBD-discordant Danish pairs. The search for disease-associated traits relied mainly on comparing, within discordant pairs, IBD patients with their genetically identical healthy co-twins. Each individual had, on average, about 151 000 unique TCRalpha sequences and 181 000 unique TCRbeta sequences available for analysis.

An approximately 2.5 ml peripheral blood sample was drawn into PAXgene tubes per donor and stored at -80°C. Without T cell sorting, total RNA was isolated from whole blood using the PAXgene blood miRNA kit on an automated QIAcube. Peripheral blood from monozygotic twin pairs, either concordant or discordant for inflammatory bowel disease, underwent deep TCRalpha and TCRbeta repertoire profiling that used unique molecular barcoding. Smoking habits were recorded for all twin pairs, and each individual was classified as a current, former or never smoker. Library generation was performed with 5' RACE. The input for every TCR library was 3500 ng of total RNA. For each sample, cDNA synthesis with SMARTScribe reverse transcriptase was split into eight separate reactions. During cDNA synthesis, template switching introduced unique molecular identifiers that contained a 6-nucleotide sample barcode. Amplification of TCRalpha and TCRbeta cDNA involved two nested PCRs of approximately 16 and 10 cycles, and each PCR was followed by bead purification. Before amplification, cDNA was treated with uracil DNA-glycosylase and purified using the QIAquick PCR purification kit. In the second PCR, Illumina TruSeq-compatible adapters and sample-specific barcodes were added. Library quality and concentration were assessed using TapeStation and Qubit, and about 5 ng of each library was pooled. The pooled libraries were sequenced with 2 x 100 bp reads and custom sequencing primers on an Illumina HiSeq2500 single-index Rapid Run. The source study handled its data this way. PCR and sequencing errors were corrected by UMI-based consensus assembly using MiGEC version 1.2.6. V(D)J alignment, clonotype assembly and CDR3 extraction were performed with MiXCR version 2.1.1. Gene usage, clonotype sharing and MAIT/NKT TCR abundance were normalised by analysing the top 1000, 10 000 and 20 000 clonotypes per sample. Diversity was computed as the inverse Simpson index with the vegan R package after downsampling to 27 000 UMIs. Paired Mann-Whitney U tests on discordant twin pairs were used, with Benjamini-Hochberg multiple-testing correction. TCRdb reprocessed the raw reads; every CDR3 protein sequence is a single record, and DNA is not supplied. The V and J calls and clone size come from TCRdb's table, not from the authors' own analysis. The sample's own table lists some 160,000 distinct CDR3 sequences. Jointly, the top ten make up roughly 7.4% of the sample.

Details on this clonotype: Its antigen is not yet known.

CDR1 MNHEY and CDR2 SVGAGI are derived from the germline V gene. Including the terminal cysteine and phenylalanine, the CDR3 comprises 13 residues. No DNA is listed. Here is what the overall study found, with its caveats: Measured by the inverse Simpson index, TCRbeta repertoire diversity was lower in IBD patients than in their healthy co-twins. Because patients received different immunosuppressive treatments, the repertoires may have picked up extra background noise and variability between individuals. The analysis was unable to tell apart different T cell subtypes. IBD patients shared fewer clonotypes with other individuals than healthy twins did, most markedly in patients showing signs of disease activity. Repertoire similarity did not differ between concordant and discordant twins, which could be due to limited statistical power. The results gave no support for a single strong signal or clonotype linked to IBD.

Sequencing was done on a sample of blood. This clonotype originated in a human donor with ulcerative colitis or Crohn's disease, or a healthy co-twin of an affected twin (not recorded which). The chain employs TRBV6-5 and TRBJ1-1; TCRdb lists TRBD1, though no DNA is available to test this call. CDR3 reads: CASRGVGGTEAFF.